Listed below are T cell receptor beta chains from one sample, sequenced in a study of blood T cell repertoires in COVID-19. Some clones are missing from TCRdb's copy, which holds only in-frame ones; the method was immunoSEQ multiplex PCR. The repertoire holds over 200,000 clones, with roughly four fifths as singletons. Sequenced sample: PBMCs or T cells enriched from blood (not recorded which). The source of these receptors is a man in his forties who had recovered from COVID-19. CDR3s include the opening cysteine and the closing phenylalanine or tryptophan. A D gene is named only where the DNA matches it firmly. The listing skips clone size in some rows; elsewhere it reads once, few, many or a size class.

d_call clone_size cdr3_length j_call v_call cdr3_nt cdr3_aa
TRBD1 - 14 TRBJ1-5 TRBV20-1 TGCAGTGCCAGTGAGGGGGCCGGAAATCAGCCCCAGCATTTT CSASEGAGNQPQHF
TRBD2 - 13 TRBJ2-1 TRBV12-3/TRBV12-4 TGTGCCAGCAGTGGGGGGACTATGGGTGAGCAGTTCTTC CASSGGTMGEQFF
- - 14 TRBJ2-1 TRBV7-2 TGTGCCAGCACCCCCGACCGGGTCCCCGTTGGGCAGTTCTTC CASTPDRVPVGQFF
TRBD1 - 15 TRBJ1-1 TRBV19 TGTGCCAGTAGTACAGGGGGTTGGGGGAACACTGAAGCTTTCTTT CASSTGGWGNTEAFF
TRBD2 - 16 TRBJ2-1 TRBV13 TGTGCCAGCAGCCCAAGGGGGACTAGCGGTTCCAATGAGCAGTTCTTC CASSPRGTSGSNEQFF
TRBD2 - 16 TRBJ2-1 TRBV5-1 TGCGCCAGCAGCTTGGGACTAGCGGGACTCTACAATGAGCAGTTCTTC CASSLGLAGLYNEQFF
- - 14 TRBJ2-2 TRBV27 TGTGCCAGCGCTGGGGCCTCACACACCGGGGAGCTGTTTTTT CASAGASHTGELFF
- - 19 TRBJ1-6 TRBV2 TGTGCCAGCAGTGCCGACGAGTCCCGGACAAACTCCTATAATTCACCCCTCCACTTT CASSADESRTNSYNSPLHF
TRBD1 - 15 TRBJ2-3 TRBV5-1 TGCGCCAGCAGATCCGGGACAGCTAGAACAGATACGCAGTATTTT CASRSGTARTDTQYF
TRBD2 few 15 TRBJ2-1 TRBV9 TGTGCCAGTACCACTAGCGGGACTGCCTACAATGAGCAGTTCTTC CASTTSGTAYNEQFF
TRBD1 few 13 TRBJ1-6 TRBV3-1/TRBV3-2 TGTGCCAGCCAGACAGGGGACAATTCACCCCTCCACTTT CASQTGDNSPLHF
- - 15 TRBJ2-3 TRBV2 TGTGCCAGCCGTCCCAGGCGGGGAGAGGGAGATACGCAGTATTTT CASRPRRGEGDTQYF
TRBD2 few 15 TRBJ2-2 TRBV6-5 TGTGCCAGCATGACTAGCGGGGCGGGAGGCGGGGAGCTGTTTTTT CASMTSGAGGGELFF
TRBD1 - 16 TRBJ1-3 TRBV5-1 TGCGCCAGCAGCCTTGGAAGTACAGGGGCTGGAAACACCATATATTTT CASSLGSTGAGNTIYF
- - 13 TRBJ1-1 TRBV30 TGTGCCTGGAGTGATGCAGGGAACACTGAAGCTTTCTTT CAWSDAGNTEAFF
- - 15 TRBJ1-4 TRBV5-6 TGTGCCAGCAGCTTTAATAACCACGCTGGCGAAAAACTGTTTTTT CASSFNNHAGEKLFF
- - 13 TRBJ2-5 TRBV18 TGTGCCAGCTCACCAAGTATCAGGGAGACCCAGTACTTC CASSPSIRETQYF
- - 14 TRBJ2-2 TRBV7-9 TGTGCCAGCAGTCGTGAGGGTAACACCGGGGAGCTGTTTTTT CASSREGNTGELFF
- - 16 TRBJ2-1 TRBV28 TGTGCCAGCAGTCCCAACCGGGACTTGCGACTTGGTGAGCAGTTCTTC CASSPNRDLRLGEQFF
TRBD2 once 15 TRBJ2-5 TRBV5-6 TGTGCCAGCAGCCCCGGTCTGGGGGGGCAAGAGACCCAGTACTTC CASSPGLGGQETQYF
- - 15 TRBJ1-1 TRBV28 TGTGCCAGCAGTTTATTGGGTCGGAGGGAAACTGAAGCTTTCTTT CASSLLGRRETEAFF
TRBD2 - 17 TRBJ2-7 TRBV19 TGTGCCAGTAGTCCCCCGGGGGGAGTAGCGGGTGCCCTGGAGCAGTACTTC CASSPPGGVAGALEQYF
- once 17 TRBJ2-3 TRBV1 TGCACCAGCAGCCAAGATACGCGGGAGCGGGGCACAGATACGCAGTATTTT CTSSQDTRERGTDTQYF
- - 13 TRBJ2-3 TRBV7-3 TGTGCCAGCAGCTTCGCCGGGGGAGATACGCAGTATTTT CASSFAGGDTQYF
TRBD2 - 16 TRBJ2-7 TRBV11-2 TGTGCCAGCAGCTTAGATAGGGCTAGCGGAACCTACGAGCAGTACTTC CASSLDRASGTYEQYF
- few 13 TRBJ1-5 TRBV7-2 TGTGCCAGCAGCTTACAAAGCAATCAGCCCCAGCATTTT CASSLQSNQPQHF
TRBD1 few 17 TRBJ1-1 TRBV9 TGTGCCAGCAGCGGATCCCAGGGGGCGCGAGGGAACACTGAAGCTTTCTTT CASSGSQGARGNTEAFF
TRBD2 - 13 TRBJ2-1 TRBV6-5 TGTGCCAGCAACGGGAGGGCCAGGGATGAGCAGTTCTTC CASNGRARDEQFF
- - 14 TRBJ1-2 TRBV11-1 TGTGCCAGCAGCCCGGACAGCCCCCGTTGGGGCTACACCTTC CASSPDSPRWGYTF
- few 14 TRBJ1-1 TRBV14 TGTGCCAGCAGCCAAAAATGGGGGGGAGTGGCGGCTTTCTTT CASSQKWGGVAAFF
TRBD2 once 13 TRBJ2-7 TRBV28 TGTGCCACTCGACGGGGGGGGCCGGGGGAGCAGTACTTC CATRRGGPGEQYF
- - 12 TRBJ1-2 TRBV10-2 TGCGCCAGCAGTGTCGAGGCCCGAGGCTACACCTTC CASSVEARGYTF
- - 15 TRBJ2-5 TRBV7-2 TGTGCCAGCAGCGACCAGGGCCAGCCAGGGGAGACCCAGTACTTC CASSDQGQPGETQYF
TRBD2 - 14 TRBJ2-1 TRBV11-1 TGTGCCAGCAGTTCGACTAGCGGGATGAATGAGCAGTTCTTC CASSSTSGMNEQFF
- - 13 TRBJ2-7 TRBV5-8 TGTGCCAGCAGGCTTGCAGGGTCCCACGAGCAGTACTTC CASRLAGSHEQYF
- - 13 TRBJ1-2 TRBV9 TGTGCCTCGTGGGGCGCAGGGGCGTATGGCTACACCTTC CASWGAGAYGYTF
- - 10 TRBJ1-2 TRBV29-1 TGCAGCGTTGGACAATCTGGCTACACCTTC CSVGQSGYTF
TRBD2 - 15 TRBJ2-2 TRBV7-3 TGTGCCAGCAGCTCGGGACTAATGGGGACCGGGGAGCTGTTTTTT CASSSGLMGTGELFF
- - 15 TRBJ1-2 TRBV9 TGTGCCAGCAGCGTAAGGTCAGGACTTGGCTATGGCTACACCTTC CASSVRSGLGYGYTF
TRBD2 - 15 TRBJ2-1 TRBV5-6 TGTGCCAGCAGCCTCATACTAGCGGGAGTGGGTGAGCAGTTCTTC CASSLILAGVGEQFF
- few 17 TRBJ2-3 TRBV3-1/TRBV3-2 TGTGCCAGCAGCCAAGATCTCAGCGGGCGAAGCACAGATACGCAGTATTTT CASSQDLSGRSTDTQYF
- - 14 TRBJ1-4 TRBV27 TGTGCCAGCAGTCTCAGGGCCTCTGGTGAAAAACTGTTTTTT CASSLRASGEKLFF
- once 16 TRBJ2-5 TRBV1 TGCACCAGCAGCCAAGATCCGGCGACTAGCAATGAGACCCAGTACTTC CTSSQDPATSNETQYF
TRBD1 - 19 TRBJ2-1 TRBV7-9 TGTGCCAGCAGCTTAGGAAGGGAGGCCGGGACAGGGGCGAGGAATGAGCAGTTCTTC CASSLGREAGTGARNEQFF
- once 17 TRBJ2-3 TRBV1 TGCACCAGCAGCCCAAGCCCCCCGGGGGAAAGCACAGATACGCAGTATTTT CTSSPSPPGESTDTQYF
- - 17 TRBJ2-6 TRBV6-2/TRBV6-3 TGTGCCAGCAGTTTCCCTAACAGCTTCTCTGGGGCCAACGTCCTGACTTTC CASSFPNSFSGANVLTF
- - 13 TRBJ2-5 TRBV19 TGTGCCAGTAGCCCTGGGGGGAGAGAGACCCAGTACTTC CASSPGGRETQYF
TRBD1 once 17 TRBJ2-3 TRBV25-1 TGTGCCAGCAGTGAGGGAAAAAGGGGGCGAAGCACAGATACGCAGTATTTT CASSEGKRGRSTDTQYF
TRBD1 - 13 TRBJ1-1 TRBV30 TGTGCCTCCTCCCGTCAGGGGGGTACTGAAGCTTTCTTT CASSRQGGTEAFF
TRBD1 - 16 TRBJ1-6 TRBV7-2 TGTGCCAGCAGCTTGATGACCGGGACAGGCAATTCACCCCTCCACTTT CASSLMTGTGNSPLHF
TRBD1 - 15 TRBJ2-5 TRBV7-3 TGTGCCAGCAGCTTAAGCGGGACAGGAGGAGAGACCCAGTACTTC CASSLSGTGGETQYF
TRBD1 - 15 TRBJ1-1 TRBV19 TGTGCCAGTAGTGAGGACAGGGATATGAACACTGAAGCTTTCTTT CASSEDRDMNTEAFF
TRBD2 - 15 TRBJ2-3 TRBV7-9 TGTGCCAGCAGGTCCGGGAGCGGGGGGTCAGATACGCAGTATTTT CASRSGSGGSDTQYF